The 30 T cell receptor beta chains presented below share a single source sample, sequenced in a study of PD-L1 blockade in urothelial cancer. Generated by immunoSEQ multiplex PCR, the TCRdb table keeps only in-frame clones and is missing some. Of about 79,000 clones detected, around four fifths appear once; the ten largest clones hold less than 8.5%. Time point denoted: pretreatment peripheral blood. The starting material was PBMCs, obtained around atezolizumab (anti-PD-L1) treatment. The receptors derive from a man aged 40-49 years with urothelial cancer.

The V call is TRBV18, the J call TRBJ2-7, with D hard to call. CDR1 KGHSH and CDR2 LQKENI come from the germline V gene. The CDR3 is 14 residues long. Trimming left V 0 bases short and J 4 bases short, with 10 bases between. The CDR3: CASSPPSYGYEQYF. The CDR3 nucleotides read TGTGCCAGCTCACCACCAAGTTACGGTTACGAGCAGTACTTC.

This chain joins TRBV5-1 and TRBJ2-2; D is unresolved. Germline V gene sequence: CDR1 SGHRS, CDR2 YFSETQ. V dropped 5 bases and J dropped 5 bases, with 10 bases sitting between them. The CDR3 has 13 amino acids. The CDR3 loop reads CASRVVRTGELFF. The CDR3 DNA is TGCGCCAGCAGGGTAGTCCGTACCGGGGAGCTGTTTTTT.

This clone has just one count. The chain recombines TRBV9 with TRBJ2-1; 7 bases map to TRBD2. CDR1 SGDLS and CDR2 YYNGEE come from the germline V gene. There are 13 residues in the CDR3. J was trimmed by 2 bases and V by 6 bases; bases with no gene match: 2. CDR3 coding DNA: TGTGCCAGCACTAGCGGAACCTACAATGAGCAGTTCTTC. As protein: CASTSGTYNEQFF.

This chain joins TRBV6-5 and TRBJ2-7; D uncertain. V was pared by 5 bases and J by 8 bases, with 16 bases between. Germline V gene lookup returns CDR1 MNHEY and CDR2 SVGAGI. The CDR3 is 13 amino acids. The CDR3 sequence is CASSGPHSLKQYF. The CDR3 nucleotides read TGTGCCAGCAGTGGGCCTCACTCGTTAAAGCAGTACTTC.

This rearrangement joins TRBV6-5 to TRBJ2-1; 10 bases align to TRBD2. The CDR3 covers 14 residues. Germline V gives CDR1 MNHEY, CDR2 SVGAGI. The trim removed 5 bases at V and 7 bases at J, leaving 5 bases unmatched. The CDR3 DNA sequence: TGTGCCAGCAGTCCTAGCGGGAGCTCTAATGAGCAGTTCTTC. Amino acids: CASSPSGSSNEQFF.

The chain recombines TRBV15 with TRBJ2-3; 7 nucleotides align to TRBD2. CDR3 length: 13 residues. Trimming cost V 5 bases and J 14 bases; bases outside gene matches: 13. Germline loops: CDR1 LNHNV, CDR2 YYDKDF (reference sequence). CDR3 amino acids: CATSPSRDYILYF. For the CDR3, the DNA is TGTGCCACCAGCCCGAGCCGGGACTATATACTGTATTTT.

The chain has TRBV18 and TRBJ2-6; 9 bases are shared with TRBD2. The V segment lost 1 base and the J segment 0 bases; nucleotides outside the gene matches: 4. This CDR3 spans 18 amino acids. Germline CDR1 and CDR2: KGHSH and LQKENI. The CDR3 loop reads CASSPQAGGFSGANVLTF. CDR3 sequence (DNA): TGTGCCAGCTCACCACAAGCGGGAGGTTTCTCTGGGGCCAACGTCCTGACTTTC.

This clone was observed a handful of times. CDR3 in amino acids: CASSSVLNTEAFF. CDR3 nucleotides: TGTGCCAGCAGTTCCGTCCTGAACACTGAAGCTTTCTTT. This sequence joins TRBV2 and TRBJ1-1; no firm D call. V was pared by 5 bases and J by 0 bases, with 7 bases between. The CDR3 runs to 13 residues. Germline V gene lookup returns CDR1 SNHLY and CDR2 FYNNEI.

J is TRBJ2-3 and V is TRBV4-2; D not resolved. CDR1 and CDR2 from the germline V gene are LGHNA and YNFKEQ. V lost 3 bases and J lost 0, with 10 bases in between. The CDR3 contains 15 residues. The CDR3 here is CASSQADASTDTQYF. CDR3 nucleotide sequence: TGTGCCAGCAGCCAGGCGGATGCTAGCACAGATACGCAGTATTTT.

The gene calls are TRBV5-6 and TRBJ1-1, with 8 positions matching TRBD1. J gave up 7 bases and V 4 bases, and 9 bases lay outside the gene matches. The germline V gene has CDR1 SGHDT and CDR2 YYEEEE. The CDR3 runs 14 residues. The CDR3 region is CASSGRGLGGEAFF. The CDR3, as DNA: TGTGCCAGCAGCGGCAGGGGGCTAGGTGGTGAAGCTTTCTTT.

The chain carries TRBV7-9 and TRBJ2-2; possibly TRBD1 for D (6 bases). V lost 5 bases, J lost 4 bases, and 17 bases lay in between. Germline-derived CDR1 and CDR2 are SEHNR and FQNEAQ (reference sequence). The CDR3 extends over 16 amino acids. The CDR3 loop is CASSTSRQVRTGELFF. The CDR3 DNA reads as TGTGCCAGCAGCACCTCAAGACAGGTTCGCACCGGGGAGCTGTTTTTT.

The DNA for the CDR3 is TGTGCCAGTAGTTTCCGGGACAGGGGGACCTACGAGCAGTACTTC. It translates to CASSFRDRGTYEQYF. The chain has TRBV19 and TRBJ2-7, with TRBD1 matching 11 bases. CDR1 LNHDA and CDR2 SQIVND come from the germline V gene (reference sequence). With V trimmed by 5 bases and J by 2 bases, 5 bases remained unmatched. The CDR3 is 15 residues long.

V usage is TRBV19 and J usage is TRBJ2-1; weak D call: TRBD2 (5 bases). Trimming removed 5 bases from V and 6 bases from J, with 14 bases in between. Germline CDR1 LNHDA, CDR2 SQIVND (reference sequence). The CDR3 sequence is 14 residues long. The CDR3 is CASSPRARPNEQFF. The CDR3 region has the DNA TGTGCCAGTAGTCCGCGGGCGAGGCCCAATGAGCAGTTCTTC.

J is TRBJ1-2 and V is TRBV27; 11 bases map to TRBD1. The CDR3 length is 16 residues. Germline V gene sequence: CDR1 MNHEY, CDR2 SMNVEV (reference sequence). Germline trimming cut 4 bases from V and 2 bases from J; bases unmatched to any gene: 6. CDR3: CASSSDRGLTNYGYTF. As DNA, the CDR3 is TGTGCCAGCAGTTCGGACAGGGGGCTAACAAACTATGGCTACACCTTC.

This rearrangement joins TRBV7-3 to TRBJ2-5, with 9 nucleotides matching TRBD2. Losses at the gene ends were 5 bases for V and 2 bases for J; bases not matched to a gene: 9. CDR1 SGHTA and CDR2 FQGTGA come from the germline V gene. This CDR3 spans 16 amino acids. This CDR3 is CASSPRAGGRQETQYF. CDR3 nucleotides: TGTGCCAGCAGCCCACGGGCGGGAGGGCGTCAAGAGACCCAGTACTTC.

This clone was found a few times. The chain recombines TRBV11-2 with TRBJ1-1; 7 nucleotides agree with TRBD1. Germline trimming cut 4 bases from V and 0 bases from J; bases unmatched to any gene: 5. This CDR3 comprises 15 residues. From germline, CDR1 is SGHAT and CDR2 FQNNGV. The CDR3 region has the DNA TGTGCCAGCAGCTGGACAGGAACTATGAACACTGAAGCTTTCTTT. The encoded protein is CASSWTGTMNTEAFF.

The chain employs TRBV5-4 and TRBJ1-1; D might be TRBD1 (5 bases). V dropped 1 base and J dropped 4 bases, with 11 bases sitting between them. Germline CDR1 reads SGHNT; CDR2 reads YYREEE (reference sequence). This CDR3 contains 14 residues. The CDR3 DNA reads as TGTGCCAGCAGCTTGATACCAAGGGGCACTGAAGCTTTCTTT. It translates to CASSLIPRGTEAFF.

The V and J genes are TRBV7-3 and TRBJ2-7, with 10 bases fitting TRBD1. The CDR3 runs to 13 residues. Unmatched junction bases numbered 4, after V lost 6 bases and J lost 5 bases. Germline loops: CDR1 SGHTA, CDR2 FQGTGA. CDR3 region: CASRGQGWDEQYF. CDR3 nucleotides: TGTGCCAGCAGGGGACAGGGGTGGGACGAGCAGTACTTC. The variable domain in full, completed from reference TRBV7-3 and TRBJ2-7, reads GAGVSQTPSNKVTEKGKYVELRCDPISGHTALYWYRQSLGQGPEFLIYFQGTGAADDSGLPNDRFFAVRPEGSVSTLKIQRTERGDSAVYLCASRGQGWDEQYFGPGTRLTVT.

This clone has only one observation. The gene calls are TRBV5-6 and TRBJ2-2; D is ambiguous. The length of the CDR3 is 11 residues. Germline V CDR1 and CDR2: SGHDT, YYEEEE. The germline V and J ends were trimmed by 2 bases and 8 bases, with 4 bases remaining between them. The CDR3 region has the DNA TGTGCCAGCAGCTTCTCTGGGGAGCTGTTTTTT. It specifies CASSFSGELFF.

V and J are TRBV5-4 and TRBJ2-3, with 15 bases fitting TRBD2. Germline CDR1 and CDR2: SGHNT and YYREEE (reference sequence). The CDR3 loop spans 19 amino acids. The ends lost 0 bases at V and 4 bases at J; junction bases unmatched: 9. CDR3 nucleotide sequence: TGTGCCAGCAGCTTGGATCTTCGGGGACTAGCGGGAGGCCCAGATACGCAGTATTTT. This codes for CASSLDLRGLAGGPDTQYF.

The gene calls are TRBV6-5 and TRBJ2-2; TRBD1 matches 12 bases. The CDR3 spans 14 residues. Unmatched junction bases numbered 3, after V lost 6 bases and J lost 7 bases. Germline lookup yields CDR1 MNHEY and CDR2 SVGAGI. For the CDR3, the DNA is TGTGCCAGCAGGGGGGACAGGGGGCGCGGGGAGCTGTTTTTT. Translated: CASRGDRGRGELFF.

The rearrangement uses TRBV5-6 and TRBJ1-5; weak D call: TRBD1 (6 bases). V shed 1 base and J shed 6 bases, with 14 bases lying between them. The CDR3 runs to 15 residues. Germline loops: CDR1 SGHDT, CDR2 YYEEEE. This CDR3 is CASSLFSGVTQPQHF. The CDR3 bases are TGTGCCAGCAGCTTGTTTTCAGGGGTGACTCAGCCCCAGCATTTT.

The chain has TRBV18 and TRBJ1-2; no clear D. The germline V gene has CDR1 KGHSH and CDR2 LQKENI. The CDR3 extends over 15 amino acids. V was cut by 2 bases and J by 2 bases, with 12 bases left in between. For the CDR3, the DNA is TGTGCCAGCTCACCAAGCAGACAAATCAACTATGGCTACACCTTC. It yields the protein CASSPSRQINYGYTF.

The chain couples TRBV5-1 to TRBJ2-7; tentative D call: TRBD1 (6 bases). Germline V gives CDR1 SGHRS, CDR2 YFSETQ. V was shortened by 0 bases and J by 6 bases, with 13 bases between the two germline ends. The CDR3 contains 14 residues. The DNA for the CDR3 is TGCGCCAGCAGCTTGGGGGACACACAAAGCGAGCAGTACTTC. It yields the protein CASSLGDTQSEQYF.

The V and J genes are TRBV7-9 and TRBJ2-3, with a possible D match to TRBD1 (6 bases). This CDR3 spans 16 amino acids. The V end was cut by 5 bases, the J end by 2 bases, with 17 bases between. In germline, CDR1 is SEHNR, CDR2 FQNEAQ (reference sequence). The chain's CDR3 is CASSPPGQTFTDTQYF. The CDR3 nucleotides read TGTGCCAGCAGCCCACCGGGACAAACTTTCACAGATACGCAGTATTTT. Full variable domain (rest looked up from reference TRBV7-9 and TRBJ2-3): DTGVSQNPRHKITKRGQNVTFRCDPISEHNRLYWYRQTLGQGPEFLTYFQNEAQLEKSRLLSDRFSAERPKGSFSTLEIQRTEQGDSAMYLCASSPPGQTFTDTQYFGPGTRLTVL.

In this sample, this clone turned up a few times. This chain links TRBV27 with TRBJ2-1; 10 bases line up with TRBD2. The ends lost 5 bases at V and 2 bases at J; junction bases unmatched: 18. The length of the CDR3 is 20 residues. Germline-derived CDR1 and CDR2 are MNHEY and SMNVEV (reference sequence). CDR3 sequence: CASSLHAPSGSRMTYNEQFF. The DNA of the CDR3 is TGTGCCAGCAGTCTCCATGCCCCTAGCGGGAGCCGAATGACCTACAATGAGCAGTTCTTC.

This clone appeared a few times. This rearrangement joins TRBV5-1 to TRBJ2-7; D possibly corresponds to TRBD1 (5 bases). The V gene's germline CDR1 is SGHRS and CDR2 YFSETQ. This CDR3 comprises 14 residues. The germline V and J ends were trimmed by 3 bases and 5 bases, with 15 bases remaining between them. In nucleotides, the CDR3 is TGCGCCAGCAGCTCGGACACTCTGGGGCACGAGCAGTACTTC. The encoded protein is CASSSDTLGHEQYF.

The chain has TRBV4-1 and TRBJ1-1; tentative D call: TRBD1 (5 bases). Trimming removed 0 bases at V and 7 bases at J, with 15 bases between. This CDR3 has 15 residues. Per the germline V gene, CDR1 is MGHRA and CDR2 is YSYEKL. CDR3 sequence reads: CASSQDSTAFNEAFF. DNA of the CDR3: TGCGCCAGCAGCCAAGACTCGACAGCTTTTAATGAAGCTTTCTTT.

The V gene is TRBV28, the J gene TRBJ1-1, with 7 nucleotides matching TRBD1. The CDR3 has 15 amino acids. Germline CDR1 reads MDHEN; CDR2 reads SYDVKM. Trimming took 10 bases from V and 0 from J; bases not matched to a gene: 11. Here the CDR3 DNA reads TGTGCCACCCGAGGAATACAGGGGATGAACACTGAAGCTTTCTTT. Its protein product is CATRGIQGMNTEAFF.

The CDR3 DNA reads TGTGCCAGTAGTATGAGGGGACAGGGGAGGCGAGAGGAAAAACTGTTTTTT. Translation: CASSMRGQGRREEKLFF. The J gene is TRBJ1-4, the V gene TRBV19; the match to TRBD1 covers 10 bases. The V gene end was trimmed by 3 bases and the J gene end by 8 bases; junction bases not matched to a gene: 12. The CDR3 covers 17 residues. Germline CDR1 LNHDA, CDR2 SQIVND (reference sequence).